This T cell receptor (beta chain) was profiled in a study of CD8+ T cells in alopecia areata (dated by TCRdb to 2016 to 2018). About the study as a whole: Treated patients were enrolled in an open-label pilot trial of oral tofacitinib, 5 to 10 mg twice daily, for moderate-to-severe alopecia areata. To study T cell clonal expansion in alopecia areata, the researchers applied high-throughput TCRbeta sequencing to both the C3H/HeJ mouse model and human patients. Scalp tissue and sorted CD4+ and CD8+ peripheral blood T cells from patchy and totalis/universalis alopecia areata patients and from healthy controls were covered by human TCRbeta sequencing. Amplification of TCRbeta CDR3 regions was done by immunoSEQ multiplex PCR using 35 Vbeta forward primers and 13 Jbeta reverse primers. The RNA source kit depended on sample type: the PAXgene miRNA kit for fixed scalp, the miRNeasy kit for PBMCs, and the RNeasy kit for mouse skin. Biopsies were taken from tofacitinib-treated patients at baseline and at 4 and 24 weeks of treatment, and a later scalp biopsy was taken in several of the tofacitinib-treated patients. Clonality in the scalp was compared among normal scalp (n=4), patchy alopecia areata scalp (n=8), and alopecia totalis/universalis scalp (n=8). Patients stayed on tofacitinib for 6 to 18 months and then had 6 months of follow-up off drug so that delayed response and recurrence could be assessed.

The method was the immunoSEQ multiplex PCR assay. RNA was extracted from all samples and reverse transcribed into cDNA as template for TCR sequencing. First-strand cDNA was synthesized with SuperScript III using a 2:1 mix of oligo-dT and random hexamers. A synthetic immune receptor repertoire was used to gauge amplification bias, and whatever bias remained was removed computationally. From the authors' description of their analysis: Raw reads were preprocessed for error removal, and CDR3 was defined according to IMGT conventions as running from the conserved cysteine to phenylalanine. Clonality was computed by normalizing Shannon entropy by log2 of the number of productive unique TCRs and subtracting the result from 1. Whether each scalp clone was CD4 or CD8 was inferred by checking scalp TCRbeta sequences against the CD4 and CD8 repertoires from sorted blood. TCRdb re-hosts the immuneACCESS table, in-frame sequences only. Its copies lack some clones; in the studies checked, an unresolved V gene accounts for under half of them, and the cause for the rest is not known. D and trimming come from the DNA, and the V and J calls and clone size come from that table. Here the sample has 160,000 or so clones; around half occur a single time. The ten most abundant clones make up approximately 20% of the sample.

A remark on this clone: Its specific antigen is unknown. No base quality values were provided; no much bigger clone lies one nucleotide off. The same CDR3 is also encoded by other DNA sequences in this sample.

V and J lose 0 bases and 2 bases, and a span of 10 bases separates them. Based on the germline V gene, the CDR1 and CDR2 sequences are LGHNA and YSLEER. The CDR3 sequence holds 15 residues, the cysteine and phenylalanine included. Only the CDR3 DNA is retained, 45 bases long and in frame from the first base. The full study reports these points: TCR sequences shared between patients were less clear than in mice, possibly partly because of HLA diversity in the patient population. Compared with normal scalp, lesional scalp had higher clonality and more expanded CD8+ clones, particularly in alopecia totalis/universalis, a pattern that suggests antigenic drive. Scalp TCR repertoire analysis is complicated because resident alphabeta T cells in normal human skin are also sequenced, whereas mouse skin is dominated by gammadelta T cells.

This sample's time point label indicates: baseline before oral tofacitinib. From alopecia areata patients, peripheral blood was collected along with lesional scalp punch biopsies. PBMCs were separated by density centrifugation and stained for CD3, CD4 and CD8, after which CD4+ and CD8+ T cells were sorted on a FACSAria. The chain joins TRBV4-3 to TRBJ1-2; TRBD1 might be the D gene, on 6 matching bases. The sequence was collected from a human donor with alopecia areata. The source material was CD8+ T cells sorted from blood, sampled at week 0. For the CDR3, the sequence is CASSQDRGGNYGYTF. The bases read TGCGCCAGCAGCCAAGACAGGGGAGGAAACTATGGCTACACCTTC.